This T cell receptor (beta chain) is from a study of T-cell memory formation after mild COVID-19 (dated by TCRdb to the early 2020s). About the study as a whole: TCR sequence clusters from the two donors were found to be largely donor specific. Two young, previously healthy adult volunteers, one female and one male, were included in the cohort. In a couple of donors, T-cell clones that expanded and contracted after mild COVID-19 were followed by sequencing TCRalpha and TCRbeta repertoires longitudinally. The paper as a whole reports these results and caveats: Only two mild cases were covered in the study, and larger cohorts including severe cases with pre-infection samples were considered necessary. The detection of some responding clones in pre-infection memory suggests that pre-existing cross-reactive memory T cells joined the SARS-CoV-2 response. The second-wave clones that peaked on day 37 were not confirmed to be SARS-CoV-2 specific. Contracting CD4+ clones were located mainly in the CM and EM memory subsets, whereas CD8+ clones were found to be enriched in EMRA. Clones that contracted from day 15 to 85 showed balanced CD4/CD8 phenotypes, whereas a second wave of clones that expanded from day 15 to 37 leaned towards CD4+.

This clonotype was seen a few times. Its antigen is currently not known. The junction and the germline gene differ at one end; a read error may be behind it. Ficoll-Paque density gradient centrifugation was used to isolate PBMCs. Sequenced using an Illumina NovaSeq 6000. cDNA libraries for TCRalpha and TCRbeta were prepared by 5'RACE using constant-segment primers, with sample barcodes and unique molecular identifiers added. RNA was extracted from every sample with Trizol reagent. Library amplification was performed in two PCR steps, and a second sample barcode and Illumina TruSeq adapters were introduced in the second step. The libraries were sequenced on an Illumina NovaSeq using 2 x 150 bp paired-end reads. The published analysis was carried out like this. Reads were demultiplexed and collapsed into UMI-guided consensus sequences with migec v1.2.7. Using mixcr v2.1.11, UMI consensuses were aligned to TRA and TRB V and J templates and then assembled into clonotypes. Clonotypes were classified as expanded or contracted when called significant by both edgeR and NoisET, with noise models trained on biological replicates. edgeR calls used a false discovery rate-adjusted p below 0.01 and a log2 fold-change threshold of 1. PCA with hierarchical clustering of max-normalized trajectories of the 1000 most abundant clonotypes was used as exploratory dynamics analysis. The CD4 or CD8 phenotype of responding clones was assigned using the separately sequenced CD4+ and CD8+ repertoires. Through fastp at Q25 and MiXCR, TCRdb rebuilt clones from the public reads, retaining in-frame beta chains. For every CDR3 protein sequence, its rows merge into one entry that carries the most common genes and DNA. TCRdb, rather than the study authors, made the V and J calls. The sample table records under 250,000 distinct CDR3 sequences; 7.5% to 10% of these occur just once. The leading ten clones occupy 3.5% of the sample.

Sequenced input: PBMCs or a T cell subset sorted from them (not recorded which). The origin of this receptor is a man younger than 35 who had mild COVID-19 (a few samples of this study predate the infection). The sample titles of this study are shuffled in the database, so cell type and time point are left out; the donor was told from shared clones.

In nucleotides, the sequence is TGTGCCAGCAGGGCTGGTGCTAATGAAAGACTGTTTTTT. Its translation is CASRAGANERLFF. Recombination connected TRBV7-8 to TRBJ1-4; no D gene call is confident. From cysteine to phenylalanine, the CDR3 is 13 amino acids long. Only the CDR3 DNA is retained, 39 bases long and in frame from the first base. In the germline V gene, CDR1 corresponds to SGHVS and CDR2 to FQNEAQ.